The 9 T cell receptor beta chains given below trace back to one sample, sequenced in a study of regulatory dendritic cells for organ transplantation. No antigen has been identified for these receptors. TCRdb keeps only in-frame clones here, not all; method: immunoSEQ multiplex PCR. This sample has 20,000 to 25,000 clones, with about 85% found just once. CFSE-labeled sorted T cells met regulatory or mature dendritic cells for four to five days. Sequences were obtained from naive CD4+ T cells from blood cultured with dendritic cells. Subset reported: CD45RA+ naive T cells. The receptors here all came from a human donor in good health.

This chain uses TRBV4-3 with TRBJ2-7; TRBD1 agrees at 9 bases. The CDR3 has 14 residues. Germline V gene sequence: CDR1 LGHNA, CDR2 YSLEER. With V trimmed by 5 bases and J by 4 bases, 6 bases remained unmatched. The CDR3 protein is CASSYGTGRYEQYF. CDR3 nucleotide sequence: TGCGCCAGCAGCTACGGGACAGGGAGGTACGAGCAGTACTTC.

The J gene is TRBJ2-3, the V gene TRBV6-1; D might be TRBD1 or TRBD2, each matching 6 bases. Germline lookup yields CDR1 MNHNS and CDR2 SASEGT. The CDR3 covers 16 residues. V lost 4 bases to trimming and J lost 4 bases, with 18 bases between them. CDR3 loop: CASSAGARIVSDTQYF. CDR3 bases: TGTGCCAGCAGTGCGGGGGCCCGGATCGTCTCAGATACGCAGTATTTT.

This clone was seen only a few times. The J gene is TRBJ1-5, the V gene TRBV19, with a tentative D call TRBD1 (5 bases). CDR3 length: 15 residues. V was shortened by 5 bases and J by 2 bases, with 13 bases between the two germline ends. CDR1 and CDR2 (germline): LNHDA, SQIVND (reference sequence). DNA of the CDR3: TGTGCCAGTAGTGAGGGCGTGGGGGGCAATCAGCCCCAGCATTTT. Translated: CASSEGVGGNQPQHF.

The chain has TRBV7-2 and TRBJ1-4; no firm D call. V lost 2 bases and J 7 bases, leaving 8 bases between the germline ends. The CDR3 length is 13 residues. CDR1 and CDR2 (germline): SGHTA, FQGNSA. The CDR3 sequence is CASSLIRTEKLFF. The CDR3 DNA reads TGTGCCAGCAGCTTAATTCGTACTGAAAAACTGTTTTTT.

This chain connects TRBV14 to TRBJ2-2, with unresolved D. This CDR3 has 13 residues. Germline V gene data show CDR1 as SGHDN and CDR2 as FVKESK. V was trimmed by 6 bases and J by 7 bases, leaving 12 bases between them. CDR3 bases: TGTGCCAGCAGGGCGGTGCCCTACGGGGAGCTGTTTTTT. Its protein is CASRAVPYGELFF.

This clone was recorded only once. The chain has TRBV6-5 and TRBJ1-1, with a tentative D call TRBD1 (5 bases). Per the germline V gene, CDR1 is MNHEY and CDR2 is SVGAGI. The V gene lost 0 bases and the J gene lost 1 base, with 12 bases spanning the gap. This CDR3 spans 16 amino acids. The CDR3 reads CASSYSSHRTNTEAFF. The DNA for the CDR3 is TGTGCCAGCAGTTACTCGAGCCACAGGACGAACACTGAAGCTTTCTTT.

This clone was seen only a few times. The chain is built from TRBV4-3 and TRBJ1-6; TRBD1 might be the D (6 bases). This CDR3 comprises 12 residues. In germline, CDR1 is LGHNA, CDR2 YSLEER. V dropped 4 bases and J dropped 10 bases, with 8 bases sitting between them. The CDR3 region has the DNA TGCGCCAGCAGCCGGGGGGCCTCACCCCTCCACTTT. Its translation is CASSRGASPLHF.

This clone came up a few times. V gene TRBV9 combines with J gene TRBJ1-2; D is possibly TRBD1 (5 bases). The CDR3 consists of 17 residues. V was clipped by 0 bases and J by 1 base, with 16 bases between them. The germline gives CDR1 SGDLS, CDR2 YYNGEE. Here the CDR3 reads CASSVASGGSGNYGYTF. DNA for the CDR3: TGTGCCAGCAGCGTAGCTTCCGGGGGGTCGGGTAACTATGGCTACACCTTC.

This chain uses TRBV5-4 with TRBJ1-1, with 9 bases that match TRBD1. Looked up from germline, CDR1 is SGHNT and CDR2 is YYREEE (reference sequence). The CDR3 covers 14 residues. V shed 3 bases and J 6 bases; nucleotides not matched to a gene: 6. CDR3 DNA sequence: TGTGCCAGCAGCTCCGGGACAGGGTCCGCTGAAGCTTTCTTT. Its translation: CASSSGTGSAEAFF.